Described below is a single TCR beta chain sequence and its context. Its specificity is unknown. These data are taken from a study of cytomegalovirus exposure and HLA in healthy donors. Study-wide results and limits: According to the study, 150 to 200 TCR beta chains were cytomegalovirus-associated. Earlier analysis yielded a pattern in which most TCR beta V segments were productive about 87% or about 30% of the time. The authors confirmed in vitro that a few CMV-associated chains were specific for CMV antigens. In a later analysis, an Asian-associated ancestry cluster reportedly showed fewer N-insertions than the 666-donor mean.

Trimming shortened V by 3 bases and J by 5 bases, and 11 bases separated the two germline ends. This CDR3 has 15 amino acids. CDR1 and CDR2 (germline): SGHTA, FQGTGA. Both 60 Vbeta primers and 13 Jbeta primers went into the PCR. TCRdb's table, derived via immunoSEQ multiplex PCR, lists solely in-frame clones and lacks some. The repertoire holds 200,000 to 300,000 clones, 82% seen once, with 5% to 6% in the top ten. The chain joins TRBV7-3 to TRBJ2-6; tentative D call: TRBD2 (5 bases). Sample: PBMCs. This TCR came from a woman aged 40 to 50 in good health and CMV-seropositive. This CDR3 reads CASSFLGNRANVLTF. As DNA, the CDR3 is TGTGCCAGCAGCTTTCTCGGGAATCGGGCCAACGTCCTGACTTTC.